A single sample is the source of the 15 T cell receptor beta chains below, sequenced in a study of regulatory T cells in long-lasting Graves disease (dated by TCRdb to 2020 to 2022). The time point tag for this specimen amounts to: newly diagnosed GD, antithyroid drugs for less than 3 months. For both TCR sequencing and RNA sequencing, RNA was extracted from PBMCs in TRIzol. The library came from multiplex PCR. Sequencing was carried out with an Illumina HiSeq 4000. TCR beta libraries were built with iRepertoire HTBI primers and Arm-PCR amplification of CDR3 regions. TCRdb's own reprocessing of the public reads used fastp at Q25 and MiXCR and kept productive beta chains. CDR3 protein duplicates are merged, each entry listing the most common genes and DNA. The sample table shows approximately 230,000 distinct CDR3 sequences, and around 19% are seen once. The ten top clones hold approximately 24% of the sample.

The sequencing used peripheral blood mononuclear cells (PBMCs), collected at new diagnosis, from a patient treated with antithyroid drugs. All receptors come from a female donor with Graves disease.

This clonotype was detected many times. The rearrangement links TRBV12-3 or TRBV12-4 to TRBJ1-3; D is unresolved. The CDR3 contains 14 residues. The V end was cut by 5 bases, the J end by 4 bases, with 12 bases between. This chain's CDR3 is CASSPSTRGNTIYF. The CDR3 DNA reads TGTGCCAGCAGTCCCTCGACCCGGGGAAACACCATATATTTT.

This clonotype was picked up many times. The CDR3 region is CASGDRANEKLFF. The CDR3 bases are TGTGCCAGCGGGGACAGGGCTAATGAAAAACTGTTTTTT. The chain recombines TRBV7-2 with TRBJ1-4, with 9 bases identical to TRBD1. CDR3 length: 13 amino acids. After removal of 8 bases from V and 3 bases from J, the junction contained 1 base not matched to a gene. In germline, CDR1 is SGHTA, CDR2 FQGNSA.

Note on this clonotype: Being one base from a much bigger clone, this may be a read error. The V call is TRBV6-5, the J call TRBJ1-1; D is uncertain. CDR1 MNHEY and CDR2 SVGAGI come from the germline V gene. Trimming shortened V by 4 bases and J by 3 bases, and 15 bases separated the two germline ends. This CDR3 is 15 amino acids long. DNA of the CDR3: TGTGCCAGCAGTTCCGGATCCCCAGCGGACACTGAAGCTTTCTTT. This encodes CASSSGSPADTEAFF.

This clonotype was counted ten times or more. This sequence joins TRBV7-2 and TRBJ1-1; possibly TRBD1 for D (5 bases). The germline V gene has CDR1 SGHTA and CDR2 FQGNSA. The CDR3 sequence is 14 residues long. Trimming left V 4 bases short and J 4 bases short, with 13 bases between. The CDR3 reads CASSSRGSGTEAFF. The CDR3 DNA reads TGTGCCAGCAGCTCGAGGGGTAGCGGCACTGAAGCTTTCTTT.

Ten or more counts support this clonotype. V usage is TRBV27 and J usage is TRBJ1-5; 8 nucleotides align to TRBD1. Germline CDR1 reads MNHEY; CDR2 reads SMNVEV (reference sequence). Trimming at V came to 2 bases and at J to 6 bases, leaving 9 bases not matched to a gene. This CDR3 region has 16 residues. The CDR3 protein is CASSLTSGTGGQPQHF. As DNA, the CDR3 is TGTGCCAGCAGTTTAACCTCCGGGACAGGAGGTCAGCCCCAGCATTTT.

The sample holds many counts of this clonotype. The V gene is TRBV5-1, the J gene TRBJ2-2, with a possible D match to TRBD2 (6 bases). The CDR3 loop spans 15 amino acids. The V gene lost 3 bases and the J gene lost 4 bases, with 13 bases spanning the gap. Per the germline V gene, CDR1 is SGHRS and CDR2 is YFSETQ. CDR3 residues: CASSSIAAGTGELFF. The DNA for the CDR3 is TGCGCCAGCAGCTCGATCGCAGCGGGCACCGGGGAGCTGTTTTTT.

This clonotype has a count of ten or more. The chain has TRBV9 and TRBJ2-7; 14 bases line up with TRBD2. The germline gives CDR1 SGDLS, CDR2 YYNGEE. V was pared by 3 bases and J by 5 bases, with 7 bases of the junction left unmatched. The CDR3 covers 16 residues. The DNA of the CDR3 is TGTGCCAGCAGCGCAGGGTGGGGACTAGCGGGGGACGAGCAGTACTTC. This encodes CASSAGWGLAGDEQYF.

Concerning this clonotype itself: The likely explanation is a read error, given a far larger clone one base away. The chain couples TRBV12-3 or TRBV12-4 to TRBJ2-1; D is unclear. The CDR3 consists of 13 residues. The germline V and J ends were trimmed by 2 bases and 10 bases, with 12 bases remaining between them. The CDR3 is CASSLSGEDEQFF. The CDR3 DNA reads as TGTGCCAGCAGTTTATCGGGTGAGGACGAGCAGTTCTTC.

This clonotype was counted ten times or more. This chain uses TRBV7-2 with TRBJ2-3; D may be TRBD1 (6 bases). The germline gives CDR1 SGHTA, CDR2 FQGNSA. With 5 bases removed from V and 2 bases from J, the gap between germline ends came to 8 bases. The CDR3 runs to 13 residues. DNA of the CDR3: TGTGCCAGCAGCCAGGGGTACACAGATACGCAGTATTTT. Amino acid sequence: CASSQGYTDTQYF.

This clonotype was picked up many times. The rearrangement links TRBV24-1 to TRBJ2-6; D is possibly TRBD2 (7 bases). The V end lost 2 bases, the J end lost 0 bases, and 10 bases lay between the germline ends. This CDR3 has 17 residues. Germline-derived CDR1 and CDR2 are KGHDR and SFDVKD. The CDR3 DNA follows: TGTGCCACCAGTGATTCGGGGGGCGACTCTGGGGCCAACGTCCTGACTTTC. Its protein is CATSDSGGDSGANVLTF.

This clonotype was recorded many times. V and J are TRBV9 and TRBJ1-2; perhaps TRBD1 as D (6 bases). Trimming left V 3 bases short and J 7 bases short, with 10 bases between. The CDR3 totals 12 residues. The germline CDR1 and CDR2 sequences are SGDLS and YYNGEE. CDR3 sequence (DNA): TGTGCCAGCAGCGGCCGGGACATTGGCTACACCTTC. Its translation: CASSGRDIGYTF.

The sample holds many counts of this clonotype. The gene calls are TRBV2 and TRBJ2-1; D is unclear. V was cut by 7 bases and J by 5 bases, with 15 bases left in between. The CDR3 runs to 14 residues. Germline CDR1 and CDR2: SNHLY and FYNNEI. CDR3 sequence reads: CASILFLSDNEQFF. CDR3 nucleotide sequence: TGTGCCAGCATCCTCTTCCTCTCAGACAATGAGCAGTTCTTC.

This clonotype has ten or more counts. The chain links TRBV6-2 or TRBV6-3 to TRBJ2-5; 7 bases are a match to TRBD1. Trimming removed 2 bases from V and 1 base from J; junction bases left unmatched: 13. From germline, CDR1 is MNHEY and CDR2 SVGEGT. The CDR3 runs to 18 residues. CDR3: CASSYESPYRGGQETQYF. CDR3 bases: TGTGCCAGCAGTTACGAGTCCCCATACAGGGGTGGCCAAGAGACCCAGTACTTC.

In this sample, this clonotype turned up many times. The germline gene is not matched at one end of the junction; a read error may be the cause. This rearrangement joins TRBV4-1 to TRBJ1-1; perhaps TRBD1 as D (5 bases). Germline V gene lookup returns CDR1 MGHRA and CDR2 YSYEKL. The CDR3 is 15 residues long. The CDR3 spells CASSEDSVRNTEAFF. The CDR3 coding sequence is TGCGCCAGCAGCGAAGACAGCGTCCGGAACACTGAAGCTTTCTTT.

Ten or more counts support this clonotype. This chain joins TRBV6-1 and TRBJ2-1, with 12 bases identical to TRBD2. Germline lookup yields CDR1 MNHNS and CDR2 SASEGT. This CDR3 contains 15 residues. V shed 4 bases and J 7 bases; nucleotides not matched to a gene: 5. The CDR3 loop is CASSATSGRSNEQFF. The CDR3 coding sequence is TGTGCCAGCAGTGCGACTAGCGGGAGAAGTAATGAGCAGTTCTTC.